The entry that follows covers one TCR beta chain sequence. This entry comes from a study of blood T cell repertoires in COVID-19. Only in-frame clones appear in the TCRdb table, and some are missing; sequencing was by immunoSEQ multiplex PCR. The table has 110,000 to 150,000 clones, around 80% seen once. Germline CDR1 and CDR2: SGDLS and YYNGEE. Germline trimming cut 3 bases from V and 2 bases from J; bases unmatched to any gene: 6. The CDR3 covers 15 residues. The chain is built from TRBV9 and TRBJ2-3; 7 nucleotides match TRBD1. The source of this sequence is a woman aged 45-60 years with acute or convalescent COVID-19. The specimen sequenced was peripheral blood. CDR3 sequence reads: CASSAPTGNTDTQYF. In nucleotides, the CDR3 is TGTGCCAGCAGCGCTCCGACAGGGAACACAGATACGCAGTATTTT.